This TCR beta chain was identified in a study of radiotherapy plus CTLA-4 blockade in lung cancer. Assay used: immunoSEQ multiplex PCR; TCRdb lists only in-frame clones, some missing. There are tens of thousands of clones in the sample; more than 85% occur only once, and around 1% lies in the top ten. Germline V CDR1 and CDR2: MNHEY, SVGAGI. Trimming removed 8 bases at V and 2 bases at J, with 12 bases between. The CDR3 is 14 amino acids. The chain has TRBV6-5 and TRBJ2-2; TRBD1 is a possible D gene (5 bases). Sequences were derived from peripheral blood, sampled from a patient treated with radiotherapy plus ipilimumab. The TCR comes from a human donor with non-small cell lung cancer who had stable disease on radiotherapy plus ipilimumab. The CDR3 sequence: CASRSDTNTGELFF. CDR3 sequence (DNA): TGTGCCAGCCGATCGGACACTAACACCGGGGAGCTGTTTTTT.